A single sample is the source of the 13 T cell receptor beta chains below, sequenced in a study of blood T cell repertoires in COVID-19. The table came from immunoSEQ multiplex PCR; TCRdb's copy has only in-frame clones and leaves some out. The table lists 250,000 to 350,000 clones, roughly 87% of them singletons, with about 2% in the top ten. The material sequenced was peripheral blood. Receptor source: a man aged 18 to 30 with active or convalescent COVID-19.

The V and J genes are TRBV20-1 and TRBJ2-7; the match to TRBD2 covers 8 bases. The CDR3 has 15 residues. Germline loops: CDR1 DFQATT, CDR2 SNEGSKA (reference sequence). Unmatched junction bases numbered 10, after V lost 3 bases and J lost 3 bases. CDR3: CSASERGRIRYEQYF. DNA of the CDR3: TGCAGTGCTAGTGAGCGGGGGCGTATTCGCTACGAGCAGTACTTC.

CDR3: CAISSHEDRGALLYNEQFF. The DNA of the CDR3 is TGTGCCATCAGTTCCCATGAGGATCGGGGTGCCTTGTTGTACAATGAGCAGTTCTTC. V gene TRBV10-3 combines with J gene TRBJ2-1, with a possible D match to TRBD2 (5 bases). V shed 5 bases and J shed 4 bases, with 27 bases lying between them. CDR3 length: 19 amino acids. Germline loops: CDR1 ENHRY, CDR2 SYGVKD.

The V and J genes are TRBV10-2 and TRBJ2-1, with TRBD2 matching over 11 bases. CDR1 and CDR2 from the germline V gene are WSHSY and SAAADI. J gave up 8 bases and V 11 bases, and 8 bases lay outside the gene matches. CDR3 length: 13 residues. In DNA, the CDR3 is TGCGCCGGTAGCGGGAGGGCATTGGATGAGCAGTTCTTC. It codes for CAGSGRALDEQFF.

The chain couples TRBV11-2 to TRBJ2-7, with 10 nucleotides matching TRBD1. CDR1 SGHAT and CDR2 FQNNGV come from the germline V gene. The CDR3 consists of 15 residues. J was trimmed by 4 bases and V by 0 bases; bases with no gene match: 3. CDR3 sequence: CASSLETGGWYEQYF. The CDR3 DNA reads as TGTGCCAGCAGCTTAGAGACAGGGGGCTGGTACGAGCAGTACTTC.

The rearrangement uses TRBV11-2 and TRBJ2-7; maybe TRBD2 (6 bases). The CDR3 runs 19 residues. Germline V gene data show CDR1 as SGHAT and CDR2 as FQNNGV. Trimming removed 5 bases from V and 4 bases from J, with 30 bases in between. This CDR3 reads CASSRHTSPSRENWYEQYF. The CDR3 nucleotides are TGTGCCAGCAGCCGACATACCTCCCCTAGCCGGGAGAATTGGTACGAGCAGTACTTC. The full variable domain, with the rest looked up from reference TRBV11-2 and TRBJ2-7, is EAGVAQSPRYKIIEKRQSVAFWCNPISGHATLYWYQQILGQGPKLLIQFQNNGVVDDSQLPKDRFSAERLKGVDSTLKIQPAKLEDSAVYLCASSRHTSPSRENWYEQYFGPGTRLTVT.

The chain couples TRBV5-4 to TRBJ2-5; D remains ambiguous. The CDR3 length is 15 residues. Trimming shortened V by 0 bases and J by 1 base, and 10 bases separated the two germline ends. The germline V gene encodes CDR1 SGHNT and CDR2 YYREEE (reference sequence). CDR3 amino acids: CASSLESGPQETQYF. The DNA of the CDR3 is TGTGCCAGCAGCTTGGAGTCGGGTCCCCAAGAGACCCAGTACTTC.

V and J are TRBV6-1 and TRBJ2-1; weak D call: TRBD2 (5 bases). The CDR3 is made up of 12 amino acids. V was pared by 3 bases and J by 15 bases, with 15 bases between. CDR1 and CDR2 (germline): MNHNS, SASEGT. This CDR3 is CASSDHPRGRFF. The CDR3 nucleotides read TGTGCCAGCAGTGATCATCCTCGAGGGCGGTTCTTC.

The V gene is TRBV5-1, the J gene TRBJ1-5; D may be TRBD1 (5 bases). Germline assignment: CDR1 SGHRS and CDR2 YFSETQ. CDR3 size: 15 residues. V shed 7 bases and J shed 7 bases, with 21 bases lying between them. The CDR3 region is CASRPGESSLQPQHF. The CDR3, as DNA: TGCGCCAGCCGACCGGGGGAGAGTAGTTTGCAGCCCCAGCATTTT. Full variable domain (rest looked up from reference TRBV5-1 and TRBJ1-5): KAGVTQTPRYLIKTRGQQVTLSCSPISGHRSVSWYQQTPGQGLQFLFEYFSETQRNKGNFPGRFSGRQFSNSRSEMNVSTLELGDSALYLCASRPGESSLQPQHFGDGTRLSIL.

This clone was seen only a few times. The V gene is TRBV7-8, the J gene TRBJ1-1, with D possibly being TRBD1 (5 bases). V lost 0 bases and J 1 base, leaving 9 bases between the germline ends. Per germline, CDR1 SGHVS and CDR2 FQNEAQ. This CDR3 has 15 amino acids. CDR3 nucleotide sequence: TGTGCCAGCAGCTTAGCGGAGACAGCGAACACTGAAGCTTTCTTT. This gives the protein CASSLAETANTEAFF.

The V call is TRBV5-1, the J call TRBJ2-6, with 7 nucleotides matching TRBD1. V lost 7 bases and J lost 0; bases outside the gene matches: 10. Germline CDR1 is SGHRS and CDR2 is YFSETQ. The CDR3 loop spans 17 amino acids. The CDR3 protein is CASGAGRGYSGANVLTF. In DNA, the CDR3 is TGCGCCAGCGGGGCCGGCAGGGGGTACTCTGGGGCCAACGTCCTGACTTTC.

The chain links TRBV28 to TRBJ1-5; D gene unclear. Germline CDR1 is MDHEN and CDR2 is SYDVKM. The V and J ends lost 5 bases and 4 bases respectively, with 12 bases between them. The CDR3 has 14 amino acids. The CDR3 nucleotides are TGTGCCAGCAGTCCCCCCCAGCGAAATCAGCCCCAGCATTTT. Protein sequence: CASSPPQRNQPQHF.

The CDR3 spells CAISESKADPLAKNIQYF. The CDR3 DNA reads as TGTGCCATCAGTGAGTCGAAGGCGGATCCTTTAGCCAAAAACATTCAGTACTTC. The chain has TRBV10-3 and TRBJ2-4; D unclear. The germline V and J ends were trimmed by 0 bases and 0 bases, with 15 bases remaining between them. The CDR3 runs to 18 residues. Germline V CDR1 and CDR2: ENHRY, SYGVKD.

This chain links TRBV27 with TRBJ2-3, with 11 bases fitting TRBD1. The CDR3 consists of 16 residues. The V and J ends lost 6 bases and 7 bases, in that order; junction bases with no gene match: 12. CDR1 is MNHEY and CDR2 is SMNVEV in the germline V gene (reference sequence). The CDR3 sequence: CASSFYRGQGAYTQYF. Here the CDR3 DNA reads TGTGCCAGCAGCTTTTACAGAGGACAGGGGGCTTATACGCAGTATTTT.